Shown below are 11 T cell receptor beta chains from a single sample sequenced in a study of blood T cell repertoires in COVID-19. Using immunoSEQ multiplex PCR, the repertoire was profiled, and TCRdb retains in-frame clones only, with some absent. The sample includes approximately 230,000 clones, 82% of them seen just once. The sequencing sample was made of PBMCs or T cells enriched from blood (not recorded which). Receptor source: a middle-aged man who had recovered from COVID-19.

The CDR3 is CAWTSTSGQPQHF. The CDR3 DNA is TGTGCCTGGACGAGCACTTCAGGACAGCCCCAGCATTTT. The rearrangement links TRBV30 to TRBJ1-5; D is undetermined. CDR3 size: 13 residues. The germline V gene encodes CDR1 GTSNPN and CDR2 SVGIG (reference sequence). Trimming took 4 bases from V and 7 from J, leaving 14 bases between them.

This clone was detected only once. The chain carries TRBV4-2 and TRBJ2-2; 9 positions agree with TRBD2. V was clipped by 0 bases and J by 6 bases; unmatched bases: 5. The CDR3 covers 16 residues. Germline V lookup: CDR1 LGHNA, CDR2 YNFKEQ. The CDR3 coding sequence is TGTGCCAGCAGCCAAGACTGGCGGGGGGGTTCCGGGGAGCTGTTTTTT. The encoded protein is CASSQDWRGGSGELFF.

This chain links TRBV6-5 with TRBJ1-1; D call uncertain. CDR3 size: 13 residues. Trimming took off 10 bases at V and 0 bases at J, with 12 bases between the two ends. CDR1 and CDR2 (germline): MNHEY, SVGAGI. DNA for the CDR3: TGTGCCACAGGACGGACTTTGAACACTGAAGCTTTCTTT. It translates to CATGRTLNTEAFF.

The chain couples TRBV4-3 to TRBJ2-7; 7 bases match TRBD1. The CDR3 runs to 16 residues. V lost 3 bases, J lost 2 bases, and 10 bases stayed unmatched. Germline CDR1 and CDR2: LGHNA and YSLEER. CDR3 DNA sequence: TGCGCCAGCAGCCAGGAACCGGGACAGCCAGCCTACGAGCAGTACTTC. Amino acid sequence: CASSQEPGQPAYEQYF.

V usage is TRBV6-5 and J usage is TRBJ2-1; no clear D gene. CDR1 is MNHEY, CDR2 SVGAGI, per germline. V was clipped by 5 bases and J by 2 bases, with 10 bases between them. The CDR3 length is 14 residues. The DNA of the CDR3 is TGTGCCAGCAGTCCCCTCAGTCCCTACAATGAGCAGTTCTTC. Encoded protein: CASSPLSPYNEQFF.

This chain uses TRBV5-1 with TRBJ1-1, with D tentatively TRBD1 (5 bases). V was cut by 1 base and J by 6 bases, with 16 bases left in between. The CDR3 covers 15 residues. Per the germline V gene, CDR1 is SGHRS and CDR2 is YFSETQ. The CDR3 DNA reads as TGCGCCAGCAGCTTGTTACCAGGGTGGAGAGCTGAAGCTTTCTTT. Its protein is CASSLLPGWRAEAFF.

A note on this clone: Different DNA sequences within this sample yield the same CDR3. The chain employs TRBV28 and TRBJ1-3, with no clear D. This CDR3 comprises 11 residues. In germline, CDR1 is MDHEN, CDR2 SYDVKM. V lost 6 bases and J 5 bases, leaving 5 bases between the germline ends. This CDR3 reads CASSLRNTIYF. Here the CDR3 DNA reads TGTGCCAGCAGCCTCCGAAACACCATATATTTT.

This clone showed up just once. The gene calls are TRBV5-4 and TRBJ2-1; 10 bases map to TRBD2. The CDR3 totals 18 residues. Germline V gene sequence: CDR1 SGHNT, CDR2 YYREEE (reference sequence). J lost 0 bases, V lost 4 bases, and 10 bases had no gene match. CDR3 sequence: CASSPYLAGELSYNEQFF. The CDR3 DNA is TGTGCCAGCAGCCCTTATCTAGCGGGAGAACTCTCCTACAATGAGCAGTTCTTC.

This chain links TRBV6-5 with TRBJ2-5, with TRBD2 matching 11 bases. This CDR3 comprises 14 residues. Germline lookup yields CDR1 MNHEY and CDR2 SVGAGI. With 5 bases clipped from V and 7 bases from J, the junction kept 6 bases outside the gene matches. CDR3 nucleotide sequence: TGTGCCAGCAGTCCTACTAGCGGGAGTGGGACCCAGTACTTC. Encoded protein: CASSPTSGSGTQYF.

This clone appeared a single time. The chain has TRBV5-1 and TRBJ2-7; 8 bases line up with TRBD2. Germline V gene lookup returns CDR1 SGHRS and CDR2 YFSETQ. The CDR3 loop spans 12 amino acids. V was pared by 4 bases and J by 5 bases, with 2 bases of the junction left unmatched. The CDR3 nucleotides are TGCGCCAGCAGCCTGACTAGCGACGAGCAGTACTTC. Translated, it gives CASSLTSDEQYF.

The rearrangement joins TRBV3-1 (or the pseudogene TRBV3-2) to TRBJ1-1; TRBD1 is a possible D gene (6 bases). The germline V and J ends were trimmed by 1 base and 2 bases, with 8 bases remaining between them. CDR1 is LGHDT, CDR2 YNNKEL, per germline (reference sequence). This CDR3 has 14 residues. CDR3 nucleotides: TGTGCCAGCAGCCAAGCAGGGGCAAACACTGAAGCTTTCTTT. Its translation is CASSQAGANTEAFF.